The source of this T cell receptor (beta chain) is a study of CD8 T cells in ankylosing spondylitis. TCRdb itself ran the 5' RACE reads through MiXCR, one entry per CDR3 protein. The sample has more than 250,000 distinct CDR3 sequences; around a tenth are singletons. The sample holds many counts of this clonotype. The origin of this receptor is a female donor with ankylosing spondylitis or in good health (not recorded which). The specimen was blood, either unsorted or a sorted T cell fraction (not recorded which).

The CDR3 coding sequence is TGCAGTGCTAGAGGAGTCGTGGGGGGGGGCTACACCTTC. This sequence encodes CSARGVVGGGYTF. The chain recombines TRBV20-1 with TRBJ1-2; the D gene is possibly TRBD1 (5 bases). The V gene's germline CDR1 is DFQATT and CDR2 SNEGSKA (reference sequence). CDR3 length equals 13 residues. V was pared by 1 base and J by 8 bases, with 14 bases between.